The 7 T cell receptor beta chains given below trace back to one sample, sequenced in a study of CD8 T cells in ankylosing spondylitis. In TCRdb, the 5' RACE reads were re-called with MiXCR into one record per CDR3 protein. The repertoire includes 350,000 or so distinct CDR3 sequences, 7% to 9% of them detected once, and roughly 14% sits in the top ten. Overall study findings and caveats: Ankylosing spondylitis blood appeared to be characterized by a TCR beta motif of eight highly homologous variants.

These receptors have no identified antigens. What was sequenced was blood, either unsorted or a sorted T cell fraction (not recorded which). The receptors come from a male donor with ankylosing spondylitis.

The V call is TRBV28, the J call TRBJ1-2; the match to TRBD1 covers 7 bases. CDR3 size: 16 residues. Germline CDR1 is MDHEN and CDR2 is SYDVKM. With 4 bases clipped from V and 5 bases from J, the junction kept 13 bases outside the gene matches. The CDR3 nucleotides are TGTGCCAGCAGTTCCAGGGGGAGGGGCCTGGGGTATGGCTACACCTTC. It specifies CASSSRGRGLGYGYTF.

There are many counts of this clonotype. The chain joins TRBV10-3 to TRBJ2-7; 9 nucleotides line up with TRBD1. The CDR3 contains 14 residues. V shed 11 bases and J 5 bases; nucleotides not matched to a gene: 13. Germline values: CDR1 ENHRY, CDR2 SYGVKD. The CDR3 loop reads CAVNPGTGPHEQYF. For the CDR3, the DNA is TGTGCCGTCAACCCCGGGACAGGGCCCCACGAGCAGTACTTC.

This clonotype was observed a few times. The chain links TRBV7-2 to TRBJ2-7; no definite D call. The CDR3 length is 15 residues. V was clipped by 1 base and J by 0 bases, with 10 bases between them. Looked up from germline, CDR1 is SGHTA and CDR2 is FQGNSA. The CDR3 DNA follows: TGTGCCAGCAGCTTAGGGGCGCTCAGCTCCTACGAGCAGTACTTC. Translation gives CASSLGALSSYEQYF. The entire variable domain, with the rest obtained from reference TRBV7-2 and TRBJ2-7, is as follows: GAGVSQSPSNKVTEKGKDVELRCDPISGHTALYWYRQSLGQGLEFLIYFQGNSAPDKSGLPSDRFSAERTGGSVSTLTIQRTQQEDSAVYLCASSLGALSSYEQYFGPGTRLTVT.

The chain employs TRBV5-1 and TRBJ2-5, with 9 positions matching TRBD2. The CDR3 spans 15 residues. V dropped 8 bases and J dropped 0; count of bases not matched to a gene: 8. Germline values: CDR1 SGHRS, CDR2 YFSETQ. This CDR3 is CASRDAGGNQETQYF. The CDR3 bases are TGCGCCAGTCGGGACGCGGGAGGGAACCAAGAGACCCAGTACTTC. Complete variable domain (other parts from reference TRBV5-1 and TRBJ2-5): KAGVTQTPRYLIKTRGQQVTLSCSPISGHRSVSWYQQTPGQGLQFLFEYFSETQRNKGNFPGRFSGRQFSNSRSEMNVSTLELGDSALYLCASRDAGGNQETQYFGPGTRLLVL.

This chain connects TRBV30 to TRBJ1-4; tentatively, D is TRBD1 (5 bases). V shed 3 bases and J shed 8 bases, with 13 bases lying between them. The germline CDR1 and CDR2 sequences are GTSNPN and SVGIG (reference sequence). The CDR3 contains 13 residues. The CDR3 DNA reads TGTGCCTGGAGGGCGAGGGGTGGCGAAAAACTGTTTTTT. Translating it yields CAWRARGGEKLFF.

Comment on this clonotype: Possible read error: a much larger clone is one base away. The genes are TRBV15 and TRBJ2-3; no firm D call. Per germline, CDR1 LNHNV and CDR2 YYDKDF (reference sequence). The CDR3 contains 16 residues. V was shortened by 0 bases and J by 2 bases, with 12 bases between the two germline ends. In DNA, the CDR3 is TGTGCCACCAGCAGAGAGGTGGGAAGGGACACAGATACGCAGTATTTT. Amino acids: CATSREVGRDTDTQYF.

This clonotype has a count of ten or more. Germline is not matched at one junction end, which may reflect a read error. The genes are TRBV7-9 and TRBJ2-7, with D hard to call. The CDR3 extends over 13 amino acids. Germline loops: CDR1 SEHNR, CDR2 FQNEAQ (reference sequence). The CDR3 spells CASSLEGTYEQYF. CDR3 DNA: TGTGCCAGCAGTTTAGAAGGGACCTACGAGCAGTACTTC.